A single sample gave rise to the 6 T cell receptor beta chains below, sequenced in a study of control samples from healthy donors and cancer patients. The data were produced by immunoSEQ multiplex PCR, yet TCRdb's version contains in-frame clones alone and is incomplete. The table includes 85,000 to 100,000 clones, 93% detected once. Sequencing was done on a sample of blood. These receptors originate from a young man in good health.

The chain is built from TRBV13 and TRBJ1-2; 8 bases are shared with TRBD1. With V trimmed by 4 bases and J by 4 bases, 11 bases remained unmatched. The germline V gene has CDR1 PRHDT and CDR2 FYEKMQ (reference sequence). The CDR3 runs 16 residues. CDR3 protein: CASSSGQDRAGYGYTF. DNA for the CDR3: TGTGCCAGCAGCTCAGGGCAGGACAGGGCTGGCTATGGCTACACCTTC.

The chain is built from TRBV14 and TRBJ2-7; 8 nucleotides align to TRBD1. This CDR3 is 13 amino acids long. V lost 1 base and J lost 6; bases outside the gene matches: 2. Germline CDR1 reads SGHDN; CDR2 reads FVKESK. This CDR3 reads CASSQGQGAEQYF. In DNA form, the CDR3 reads TGTGCCAGCAGCCAAGGTCAGGGGGCCGAGCAGTACTTC. Filled out from reference TRBV14 and TRBJ2-7, the complete variable domain reads EAGVTQFPSHSVIEKGQTVTLRCDPISGHDNLYWYRRVMGKEIKFLLHFVKESKQDESGMPNNRFLAERTGGTYSTLKVQPAELEDSGVYFCASSQGQGAEQYFGPGTRLTVT.

The table lists this clone with a count of one. V usage is TRBV27 and J usage is TRBJ1-5; D might be TRBD1 (6 bases). CDR1 MNHEY and CDR2 SMNVEV come from the germline V gene (reference sequence). The V end was cut by 5 bases, the J end by 7 bases, with 15 bases between. The CDR3 length is 14 residues. CDR3 sequence: CASSGQGGNQPQHF. DNA for the CDR3: TGTGCCAGCAGTGGGCAAGGGGGAAACCAGCCCCAGCATTTT.

This chain uses TRBV14 with TRBJ2-1; tentative D call: TRBD2 (7 bases). Trimming removed 4 bases from V and 0 bases from J, with 10 bases in between. Per germline, CDR1 SGHDN and CDR2 FVKESK. The CDR3 is made up of 15 amino acids. The CDR3 sequence: CASSLGGASYNEQFF. In nucleotides, the CDR3 is TGTGCCAGCAGCCTAGGGGGGGCCTCCTACAATGAGCAGTTCTTC.

V is TRBV4-2 and J is TRBJ2-1, with 10 bases aligning to TRBD1. This CDR3 has 17 residues. Germline V lookup: CDR1 LGHNA, CDR2 YNFKEQ. The ends lost 0 bases at V and 2 bases at J; junction bases unmatched: 4. CDR3 bases: TGTGCCAGCAGCCAAGATTTGGGGACAGGGGCCTACAATGAGCAGTTCTTC. Encoded protein: CASSQDLGTGAYNEQFF.

V is TRBV10-3 and J is TRBJ1-3; D remains unclear. Trimming pared 3 bases from V and 0 bases from J, leaving 6 bases between. This CDR3 comprises 14 residues. Germline-derived CDR1 and CDR2 are ENHRY and SYGVKD. The CDR3 DNA is TGTGCCATCAGTGACCGTAACTCTGGAAACACCATATATTTT. Translation gives CAISDRNSGNTIYF.